The clone carrying this T cell receptor beta chain came up a few times. This sample is drawn from a study of blood T cells in healthy people across ages. The authors ran a second PCR of about 6 to 12 cycles using a sample-barcoded 5' primer and a J-beta primer mix. TCRdb passed the 5' RACE reads through MiXCR, listing each CDR3 protein once. The sample has around 710,000 distinct CDR3 sequences, approximately 43% seen once. The CDR3 sequence is 17 residues long. The V gene is TRBV12-3 or TRBV12-4, the J gene TRBJ2-7; 16 bases are shared with TRBD2. TRBJ2-5 explains the end of the DNA better; the J call may be wrong. Sequenced: blood. This receptor was obtained from an older woman in good health. The CDR3 DNA is TGTGCCAGCAGCCCCGGGACTAGCGGGAGGGGGCACGAGACCCAGTACTTC. It encodes CASSPGTSGRGHETQYF.